A selection of T cell receptor beta chains follows, all from one sample in a study of cytomegalovirus exposure and HLA in healthy donors. The repertoire was sequenced with immunoSEQ multiplex PCR; TCRdb's copy has only in-frame clones and lacks some. This table holds 160,000 or so clones, 75% to 80% found once. The sample taken for sequencing was PBMCs. Source of these receptors: a middle-aged man in good health and CMV-seropositive. The CDR3 runs from the conserved cysteine through the conserved F or W. D genes are given only for firm matches. Where a row states a size, it is once, few, many or the class of an expanded clone; other rows omit it.

>-|TRBJ2-5|-|TRBV15
TGTGCCACCAGCAGAGCCAGGGGGCGCGGGGGAGAGACCCAGTACTTC
CATSRARGRGGETQYF
>-|TRBJ2-3|-|TRBV18
TGTGCCAGCTCACCACCGGCATATAGCACAGATACGCAGTATTTT
CASSPPAYSTDTQYF
>-|TRBJ2-7|TRBD2|TRBV27
TGTGCCAGCAGTTTATTCTTCGCTAGCGGGAGCTACGAGCAGTACTTC
CASSLFFASGSYEQYF
>-|TRBJ1-6|-|TRBV6-1
TGTGCCAGCAGGCCCGGGACACTCTATAATTCACCCCTCCACTTT
CASRPGTLYNSPLHF
>-|TRBJ2-7|-|TRBV27
TGTGCCAGCAGTTATGGGCAGGGTAGCTACGAGCAGTACTTC
CASSYGQGSYEQYF
>-|TRBJ2-7|TRBD1|TRBV9
TGTGCCAGCAGCGAAGCCGGGACAGGGCACGAGCAGTACTTC
CASSEAGTGHEQYF
>-|TRBJ2-3|-|TRBV7-2
TGTGCCAGCAGCCCGAGAGGGATTAAAGATACGCAGTATTTT
CASSPRGIKDTQYF
>-|TRBJ2-1|-|TRBV7-9
TGTGCCAGCAGCTTAATGGTGAGCTCCTACAATGAGCAGTTCTTC
CASSLMVSSYNEQFF
>-|TRBJ2-1|TRBD2|TRBV6-1
TGTGCCAGCAGGGGACTAGCGGGAGACCACAATGAGCAGTTCTTC
CASRGLAGDHNEQFF
>-|TRBJ1-4|-|TRBV5-1
TGCGCCAGCAGCTTTGGGGCCCAGGGGGAAAAACTGTTTTTT
CASSFGAQGEKLFF
>-|TRBJ2-7|TRBD1|TRBV19
TGTGCCACCGAGTCGACAGGGGGGTACGAGCAGTACTTC
CATESTGGYEQYF
>once|TRBJ2-7|-|TRBV5-1
TGCGCCAGCAGCCCCCCTGGGAGGAGGGACGAGCAGTACTTC
CASSPPGRRDEQYF
>-|TRBJ2-4|TRBD2|TRBV6-1
TGTGCCAGCAGTGAAGCGGGAGGGATTAACAGTCAGTACTTC
CASSEAGGINSQYF
>-|TRBJ2-7|-|TRBV7-9
TGTGCCAGCAGCCCCCCGGGGGCCTACGAGCAGTACTTC
CASSPPGAYEQYF
>-|TRBJ2-7|TRBD2|TRBV5-1
TGCGCCAGCAGCTTGAATAGCGGGAAGTCCTACGAGCAGTACTTC
CASSLNSGKSYEQYF
>-|TRBJ1-1|-|TRBV28
TGTGCCAGCAGCCTCGGAGTCTCGAACACTGAAGCTTTCTTT
CASSLGVSNTEAFF
>-|TRBJ2-5|TRBD2|TRBV5-5
TGTGCCAGCAGCCTTCTAGCGGAGCTTGGCCTTGGGACCCAGTACTTC
CASSLLAELGLGTQYF
>-|TRBJ2-1|TRBD1|TRBV29-1
TGCAGCTGCCGCCGGGACAGGGCTTTCAATGAGCAGTTCTTC
CSCRRDRAFNEQFF
>-|TRBJ2-3|-|TRBV5-1
TGCGCCAGCAGCGACGGACAGCTTAGGGAAGATACGCAGTATTTT
CASSDGQLREDTQYF
>-|TRBJ2-5|-|TRBV29-1
TGCAGCGTTGTCCGGGAACTCCCGCAAGAGACCCAGTACTTC
CSVVRELPQETQYF
>-|TRBJ1-1|TRBD1|TRBV30
TGTGCCTGGAGTGTACTGGTCCATGACAGGGGGGACACTGAAGCTTTCTTT
CAWSVLVHDRGDTEAFF
>-|TRBJ1-2|TRBD1|TRBV29-1
TGCAGCGATACCCAGGGGGGTGGTGGCTACACCTTC
CSDTQGGGGYTF
>-|TRBJ2-3|-|TRBV11-2
TGTGCCAGCAGCTTAGTTGGTCAATCGGGGGATACGCAGTATTTT
CASSLVGQSGDTQYF
>once|TRBJ1-3|-|TRBV5-1
TGCGCCAGCAGTTTTGCGGGGGTATCCGGAAACACCATATATTTT
CASSFAGVSGNTIYF
>-|TRBJ2-7|TRBD1|TRBV9
TGTGCCAGCAGCGTAGAATCTGGCAGGGGGCCCGAGCAGTACTTC
CASSVESGRGPEQYF
>-|TRBJ1-5|TRBD1|TRBV6-5
TGTGCCAGCAGTTACAGCCAGGGGGCACGGCAGCTCCAGCATTTT
CASSYSQGARQLQHF
>-|TRBJ2-7|TRBD1|TRBV28
TGTGCCAGCAGTTTACCTCCGGGACAGGGGTCGGTCGAGCAGTACTTC
CASSLPPGQGSVEQYF
>-|TRBJ2-7|TRBD1|TRBV2
TGTGCCAGCAGTGGACAGGGGGTCGAGCAGTACTTC
CASSGQGVEQYF
>few|TRBJ1-4|-|TRBV11-2
TGTGCCAGCAGCTTAAGGCGGGGGGGTGAAAAACTGTTTTTT
CASSLRRGGEKLFF
>once|TRBJ2-1|TRBD2|TRBV10-1
TGCGCCAGCGGCATCCTAGCGGGAATACACAATGAGCAGTTCTTC
CASGILAGIHNEQFF
>few|TRBJ2-7|TRBD1|TRBV5-1
TGCGCCAGCAGCAACCCACAGGGGGCCTACGAGCAGTACTTC
CASSNPQGAYEQYF
>-|TRBJ1-3|-|TRBV15
TGTGCCACCAGCATAGGAGGGCCCAAGATTGGAAACACCATATATTTT
CATSIGGPKIGNTIYF
>-|TRBJ1-1|TRBD1|TRBV6-6
TGTGCCAGCAGCCTAAGACAGGGACTTTCCACTGAAGCTTTCTTT
CASSLRQGLSTEAFF
>-|TRBJ2-4|-|TRBV2
TGTGCCAGCAGTGGGATTTTGGCGCGGGGACTAGCCAAAAACATTCAGTACTTC
CASSGILARGLAKNIQYF
>-|TRBJ2-1|-|TRBV19
TGTGCCAGTAGTATAGTCGGGAACAATGAGCAGTTCTTC
CASSIVGNNEQFF
>-|TRBJ1-4|-|TRBV15
TGTGCCACCAGCAGTTATGCAACTAATGAAAAACTGTTTTTT
CATSSYATNEKLFF
>-|TRBJ2-6|-|TRBV7-3
TGTGCCAGCAGCTTAACTATTTATGGGGCCAACGGCCTGACTTTC
CASSLTIYGANGLTF
>-|TRBJ2-3|TRBD1|TRBV7-9
TGTGCCAGCAGCCAGAAGAGACAGGGGGCATCAGATACGCAGTATTTT
CASSQKRQGASDTQYF
>-|TRBJ2-1|-|TRBV5-4
TGTGCCAGCAGCCCTCCTGCCCCCAAAACAAGTGAGCAGTTCTTC
CASSPPAPKTSEQFF
>few|TRBJ1-2|TRBD1|TRBV6-5
TGTGCCAGCAGTTATAAAGGACAGGGGGCCGGTGGCTACACCTTC
CASSYKGQGAGGYTF
>-|TRBJ2-7|TRBD1|TRBV5-1
TGCGCCAGCAGCTTGGCACCGGGACAGGGGGCGTACGAGCAGTACTTC
CASSLAPGQGAYEQYF
>few|TRBJ1-1|TRBD1|TRBV10-2
TGCGCCAGCAGATGGACAGGGGCGAGCACTGAAGCTTTCTTT
CASRWTGASTEAFF
>-|TRBJ2-1|TRBD2|TRBV29-1
TGCAGCGTTGCCACCGGGACTAGGAATCTCGATGAGCAGTTCTTC
CSVATGTRNLDEQFF
>-|TRBJ2-1|TRBD2|TRBV7-3
TGTGCCAGCAGCCGTGGCGGGACTAGTTCTAATGAGCAGTTCTTC
CASSRGGTSSNEQFF
>-|TRBJ2-2|-|TRBV19
TGTGCCAGTAGTATAAGCCCGGGACTTACCGGGGAGCTGTTTTTT
CASSISPGLTGELFF
>-|TRBJ1-1|-|TRBV7-6
TGTGCCAGCAGCTTATCCAAAGACAGACCGGCTTTCTTT
CASSLSKDRPAFF
>-|TRBJ1-1|TRBD1|TRBV6-1
TGTGCCAGCAGCTCAGGACAGGTGAACACTGAAGCTTTCTTT
CASSSGQVNTEAFF
>-|TRBJ2-3|-|TRBV28
TGTGCCACCGACGACTGGGGAGAGGCGCCTAGCACAGATACGCAGTATTTT
CATDDWGEAPSTDTQYF
>-|TRBJ2-2|TRBD1|TRBV7-9
TGTGCCAGCAGCTCTAGGGCCGGGACAGTCACCGGGGAGCTGTTTTTT
CASSSRAGTVTGELFF
>-|TRBJ1-1|-|TRBV7-2
TGTGCCAGCAGCCCCACAATGGGACTGCGAGCTTTCTTT
CASSPTMGLRAFF
>few|TRBJ2-1|-|TRBV19
TGTGCCAGTAGTGCGGAGAGCTCCTACAATGAGCAGTTCTTC
CASSAESSYNEQFF
>-|TRBJ2-5|TRBD2|TRBV5-1
TGCGCCAGCAGCTTGTCTCGCGGGAGAGGAGAGACCCAGTACTTC
CASSLSRGRGETQYF
>-|TRBJ1-2|TRBD1|TRBV6-5
TGTGCCAGCAGTTCCGGGACAGGGAAAGGCTACACCTTC
CASSSGTGKGYTF
>-|TRBJ1-1|-|TRBV11-1
TGTGCCAGCAGCTTAACCCGTTTGGGGGGGAACACTGAAGCTTTCTTT
CASSLTRLGGNTEAFF
>-|TRBJ2-7|TRBD2|TRBV10-1
TGCGCCAGCAGTGAGGGCGGGAGTCCCAACGAGCAGTACTTC
CASSEGGSPNEQYF
>-|TRBJ1-4|-|TRBV2
TGTGCCAGCAGTGAAGGTCCACAGGACGCCCGAGAAAAACTGTTTTTT
CASSEGPQDAREKLFF
>-|TRBJ2-4|-|TRBV18
TGTGCCAGCTCACCCCCCCGACAGATTCTAGCCAAAAACATTCAGTACTTC
CASSPPRQILAKNIQYF
>-|TRBJ1-4|-|TRBV5-1
TGCGCCAGCAGCTTGGAGGGCAGGGGTAATGAAAAACTGTTTTTT
CASSLEGRGNEKLFF
>-|TRBJ1-1|-|TRBV7-8
TGTGCCAGCAGCCATAAACTTTCCGGGGTGGACACTGAAGCTTTCTTT
CASSHKLSGVDTEAFF
>-|TRBJ1-6|TRBD1|TRBV6-5
TGTGCCAGCAGCCTACAGGGGATAGGTAATTCACCCCTCCACTTT
CASSLQGIGNSPLHF